This entry features one TCR beta chain sequence. Its antigen is not identified. The total RNA that was extracted per sample amounted to at least 5.5 micrograms. The sample is drawn from a study of blood T cells in healthy people across ages. This CDR3 has 16 amino acids. Study-wide points: In long-lived donors, naive CD4+ cell counts and diversity exceeded those of aged donors.

A second PCR, run for about 7 to 11 cycles, used a sample-barcoded 5' primer plus a J-beta primer mix. TCRdb re-called the 5' RACE reads through MiXCR, storing one row per CDR3 protein. The table records about 750,000 distinct CDR3 sequences, roughly 50% of them present only once. The sequenced sample was blood. The sequence came from a man of 80 years or more in good health. The chain couples TRBV21-1 to TRBJ2-1; TRBD2, the table's D call, was not compared with the DNA. The J call is uncertain, as TRBJ2-7 better fits the DNA end. TRBV21-1 constitutes a pseudogene. The CDR3 bases are TGTGCCAGCAGCAAACATAGCGGGAGAGGCTACAATGAGCAGTACTTC. Amino acid sequence: CASSKHSGRGYNEQYF.